Listed below are T cell receptor beta chains from one sample, sequenced in a study of T cell changes during pregnancy in multiple sclerosis. Sequenced by immunoSEQ multiplex PCR; TCRdb stores in-frame clones only, minus some. The table has tens of thousands of clones, approximately 92% seen once. This material consisted of CD4+ T cells from peripheral blood mononuclear cells, taken in the second trimester of pregnancy. The receptors shown here come from a female donor in good health, enrolled as a control in a pregnancy study. The CDR3 runs from the conserved cysteine through the conserved F or W. The order of the fields is clone size, J gene, V gene, D gene, CDR3 length, CDR3 DNA, CDR3 protein. The D gene is left open where the match is weak. Clone sizes are given selectively: once, few, many, or a class where the clone is expanded.

>NA|TRBJ2-5|TRBV5-1|TRBD1|15
TGCGCCAGCAGCTTGGTCCCTGGACAGGGGGAGACCCAGTACTTC
CASSLVPGQGETQYF
>NA|TRBJ2-5|TRBV7-2|TRBD2|16
TGTGCCAGCAGCTTTGGTTTAGCGGGAGGTGGAGAGACCCAGTACTTC
CASSFGLAGGGETQYF
>NA|TRBJ2-3|TRBV29-1|TRBD1|13
TGCAGCGTTGGGACAGGTCGCACAGATACGCAGTATTTT
CSVGTGRTDTQYF
>NA|TRBJ1-1|TRBV5-1|TRBD1|14
TGCGCCAGCAGCACGACAGGGGGGAACACTGAAGCTTTCTTT
CASSTTGGNTEAFF
>few|TRBJ2-7|TRBV7-3|TRBD1|14
TGTGCCAGCAGCTCCGGGACAGGGACCTACGAGCAGTACTTC
CASSSGTGTYEQYF
>NA|TRBJ2-1|TRBV11-3|NA|14
TGTGCCAGCAGCTTAGTGGGAGGGACAGGAGAGCAGTTCTTC
CASSLVGGTGEQFF
>NA|TRBJ2-1|TRBV6-5|TRBD2|16
TGTGCCAGCAGTTACTCAAGGCGGGGGGCTTACAATGAGCAGTTCTTC
CASSYSRRGAYNEQFF
>NA|TRBJ1-1|TRBV5-3|NA|15
TGTGCCAGAAGCTTGGAGCAGGTGGGGAACACTGAAGCTTTCTTT
CARSLEQVGNTEAFF
>NA|TRBJ1-2|TRBV11-2|NA|12
TGTGCCAGCAGCGGGCTGAACTATGGCTACACCTTC
CASSGLNYGYTF
>NA|TRBJ1-2|TRBV28|NA|15
TGTGCCAGCAGTTTAAGTATTGAGTTAAACTATGGCTACACCTTC
CASSLSIELNYGYTF
>NA|TRBJ2-7|TRBV25-1|NA|13
TGTGCCAGCAACGGCGACAGCTCCTACGAGCAGTACTTC
CASNGDSSYEQYF
>NA|TRBJ2-2|TRBV7-9|TRBD1|14
TGTGCCAGCAGCTTGACAGGGATGGACGGGGAGCTGTTTTTT
CASSLTGMDGELFF
>NA|TRBJ1-4|TRBV30|TRBD1|14
TGTGCCTGGGCAGAAGGGGACAGTAATGAAAAACTGTTTTTT
CAWAEGDSNEKLFF
>NA|TRBJ2-7|TRBV28|TRBD1|18
TGTGCCAGCAGTTCAACCACCTTCAGACAGGGGTGGGCCTACGAGCAGTACTTC
CASSSTTFRQGWAYEQYF